One and the same sample provided the 28 T cell receptor beta chains below, sequenced in a study of blood T cell repertoires in COVID-19. TCRdb's table, derived via immunoSEQ multiplex PCR, lists solely in-frame clones and lacks some. The sample records 350,000 to 400,000 clones, about 88% being singletons. The specimen sequenced was PBMCs or T cells enriched from blood (not recorded which). These receptors came from a woman in her late teens or twenties who had recovered from COVID-19.

The chain recombines TRBV14 with TRBJ1-1; D is unclear. The V and J ends lost 6 bases and 6 bases respectively, with 14 bases between them. Germline assignment: CDR1 SGHDN and CDR2 FVKESK. The CDR3 has 13 residues. CDR3: CASSNTVRAEAFF. Written as DNA, the CDR3 is TGTGCCAGCAGTAATACGGTGCGGGCTGAAGCTTTCTTT.

This chain joins TRBV3-1 (or the pseudogene TRBV3-2) and TRBJ2-5, with TRBD1 as a possible D gene (6 bases). Trimming pared 1 base from V and 7 bases from J, leaving 19 bases between. The germline gives CDR1 LGHDT, CDR2 YNNKEL (reference sequence). CDR3 length equals 16 residues. CDR3 in amino acids: CASSQATTRTERTQYF. The CDR3 DNA reads TGTGCCAGCAGCCAAGCAACAACCCGGACAGAGAGGACCCAGTACTTC.

The chain links TRBV5-1 to TRBJ2-7; D unclear. V dropped 3 bases and J dropped 4 bases, with 8 bases sitting between them. This CDR3 region has 12 residues. Germline V lookup: CDR1 SGHRS, CDR2 YFSETQ. Here the CDR3 DNA reads TGCGCCAGCAGCTCCGCGAGATACGAGCAGTACTTC. Protein sequence: CASSSARYEQYF.

The chain combines TRBV5-1 with TRBJ1-2, with D possibly matching TRBD1 (5 bases). This CDR3 is 13 amino acids long. Trimming took 0 bases from V and 7 from J, leaving 10 bases between them. The germline gives CDR1 SGHRS, CDR2 YFSETQ. CDR3 sequence: CASSLEDNFGYTF. In DNA, the CDR3 is TGCGCCAGCAGCTTGGAGGACAATTTTGGCTACACCTTC.

The rearrangement joins TRBV6-5 to TRBJ1-6, with D hard to call. Between the trimmed V and J ends, which lost 6 bases and 9 bases, there was a span of 18 bases. This CDR3 region has 15 residues. From germline, CDR1 is MNHEY and CDR2 SVGAGI. Here the CDR3 DNA reads TGTGCCAGCAGACTCCGCGGGCCGATTCTTTCACCCCTCCACTTT. As protein: CASRLRGPILSPLHF.

The rearrangement uses TRBV9 and TRBJ2-3; 7 bases agree with TRBD2. V dropped 0 bases and J dropped 0; count of bases not matched to a gene: 13. This CDR3 region has 19 residues. CDR1 is SGDLS, CDR2 YYNGEE, per germline. The chain's CDR3 is CASSVGGRGRGSSTDTQYF. CDR3 DNA sequence: TGTGCCAGCAGCGTAGGCGGGCGTGGGAGGGGCTCTAGCACAGATACGCAGTATTTT.

The gene calls are TRBV7-2 and TRBJ2-7, with a weak D call TRBD1 (6 bases). This CDR3 spans 15 amino acids. Trimming left V 1 base short and J 2 bases short, with 12 bases between. CDR1 is SGHTA and CDR2 is FQGNSA in the germline V gene. The CDR3 region is CASSLGKGVAYEQYF. The CDR3 region has the DNA TGTGCCAGCAGCTTAGGAAAGGGGGTAGCCTACGAGCAGTACTTC.

This clone came up a few times. This chain uses TRBV5-1 with TRBJ2-2; 8 positions match TRBD1. CDR3 length equals 15 residues. The germline gives CDR1 SGHRS, CDR2 YFSETQ. The ends lost 4 bases at V and 7 bases at J; junction bases unmatched: 9. The CDR3, as DNA: TGCGCCAGCAGCACCCGACAGGGACAGGACGGGGAGCTGTTTTTT. Protein product: CASSTRQGQDGELFF.

CDR3 sequence reads: CASSPGQGAGNEQFF. Written as DNA, the CDR3 is TGTGCCAGCAGCCCGGGGCAGGGGGCTGGGAATGAGCAGTTCTTC. The chain links TRBV2 to TRBJ2-1; 8 bases agree with TRBD1. CDR3 length: 15 residues. The germline CDR1 and CDR2 sequences are SNHLY and FYNNEI. V shed 6 bases and J 7 bases; nucleotides not matched to a gene: 11. Looking up the rest from reference TRBV2 and TRBJ2-1 gives the full variable domain: EPEVTQTPSHQVTQMGQEVILRCVPISNHLYFYWYRQILGQKVEFLVSFYNNEISEKSEIFDDQFSVERPDGSNFTLKIRSTKLEDSAMYFCASSPGQGAGNEQFFGPGTRLTVL.

The chain is built from TRBV15 and TRBJ2-5, with 7 bases aligning to TRBD1. Germline assignment: CDR1 LNHNV and CDR2 YYDKDF (reference sequence). The CDR3 covers 15 residues. The V segment lost 0 bases and the J segment 5 bases; nucleotides outside the gene matches: 6. The CDR3 nucleotides read TGTGCCACCAGCAGAGAAAAGGGGGCAAAGGAGACCCAGTACTTC. Its translation is CATSREKGAKETQYF. Based on the CDR3 plus reference TRBV15 and TRBJ2-5, the full variable domain is DAMVIQNPRYQVTQFGKPVTLSCSQTLNHNVMYWYQQKSSQAPKLLFHYYDKDFNNEADTPDNFQSRRPNTSFCFLDIRSPGLGDTAMYLCATSREKGAKETQYFGPGTRLLVL.

The chain recombines TRBV7-6 with TRBJ2-2; tentative D call: TRBD2 (5 bases). Germline V gives CDR1 SGHVS, CDR2 FNYEAQ. The V end was cut by 1 base, the J end by 0 bases, with 12 bases between. This CDR3 has 17 amino acids. CDR3 sequence (DNA): TGTGCCAGCAGCTTAGATACGGGAACCGCGAACACCGGGGAGCTGTTTTTT. This translates into CASSLDTGTANTGELFF.

The rearrangement links TRBV2 to TRBJ2-4; maybe TRBD2 (7 bases). From germline, CDR1 is SNHLY and CDR2 FYNNEI. The length of the CDR3 is 12 residues. The V end lost 8 bases, the J end lost 7 bases, and 12 bases lay between the germline ends. DNA for the CDR3: TGTGCCAGCGGTAAGGGGGGGAACATTCAGTACTTC. Protein product: CASGKGGNIQYF. The entire variable domain, with the rest obtained from reference TRBV2 and TRBJ2-4, is as follows: EPEVTQTPSHQVTQMGQEVILRCVPISNHLYFYWYRQILGQKVEFLVSFYNNEISEKSEIFDDQFSVERPDGSNFTLKIRSTKLEDSAMYFCASGKGGNIQYFGAGTRLSVL.

V is TRBV5-6 and J is TRBJ1-2; 7 bases fit TRBD1. This CDR3 has 16 amino acids. The J segment lost 2 bases and the V segment lost 0 bases, leaving 7 bases of the junction unmatched. Germline V gene sequence: CDR1 SGHDT, CDR2 YYEEEE. Here the CDR3 reads CASSLGQGERNYGYTF. In DNA form, the CDR3 reads TGTGCCAGCAGCTTGGGACAGGGCGAACGCAACTATGGCTACACCTTC.

Details on this clone: The same CDR3 also results from other DNA sequences found in this sample. The chain combines TRBV7-2 with TRBJ1-2; possible D gene TRBD1, 5 bases. Trimming took 5 bases from V and 2 from J, leaving 9 bases between them. Germline V CDR1 and CDR2: SGHTA, FQGNSA. The CDR3 runs to 13 residues. The CDR3: CASSPGQNYGYTF. In DNA, the CDR3 is TGTGCCAGCAGCCCAGGGCAGAACTATGGCTACACCTTC.

The J gene is TRBJ2-3, the V gene TRBV27; no firm D call. This CDR3 comprises 13 residues. V lost 4 bases to trimming and J lost 1 base, with 6 bases between them. CDR1 and CDR2 from the germline V gene are MNHEY and SMNVEV (reference sequence). The CDR3 reads CASSSEGTDTQYF. CDR3 in DNA: TGTGCCAGCAGTTCAGAGGGCACAGATACGCAGTATTTT.

J is TRBJ1-2 and V is TRBV6-2 or TRBV6-3, with D hard to call. The CDR3 is 16 residues long. V lost 0 bases and J lost 2, with 13 bases in between. Germline CDR1 MNHEY, CDR2 SVGEGT. The CDR3 region is CASSYSAYTPNYGYTF. CDR3 nucleotide sequence: TGTGCCAGCAGTTACTCCGCTTACACGCCCAACTATGGCTACACCTTC.

The chain recombines TRBV7-2 with TRBJ2-5, with TRBD2 matching 8 bases. CDR1 and CDR2 (germline): SGHTA, FQGNSA. The CDR3 runs 15 residues. The CDR3 here is CAHSRRGGYQETQYF. The CDR3 region has the DNA TGTGCTCACAGTCGACGGGGGGGGTACCAAGAGACCCAGTACTTC.

The V gene is TRBV5-1, the J gene TRBJ2-7, with a possible D match to TRBD1 (6 bases). Germline loops: CDR1 SGHRS, CDR2 YFSETQ. The CDR3 contains 14 residues. Trimming took off 7 bases at V and 3 bases at J, with 17 bases between the two ends. The CDR3 DNA reads TGCGCCAGCTCACGAAAGGACAGATACTACGAGCAGTACTTC. This gives the protein CASSRKDRYYEQYF.

This clone was counted between two and nine times. The chain uses TRBV2 and TRBJ1-2; D is uncertain. Germline values: CDR1 SNHLY, CDR2 FYNNEI. This CDR3 has 14 amino acids. V was trimmed by 2 bases and J by 7 bases, leaving 14 bases between them. Here the CDR3 reads CASSEQATASGYTF. The CDR3, as DNA: TGTGCCAGCAGTGAACAGGCTACCGCCAGTGGCTACACCTTC.

This chain uses TRBV7-2 with TRBJ1-6, with D possibly TRBD1 on 5 matching bases. The CDR3 runs to 16 residues. Germline-derived CDR1 and CDR2 are SGHTA and FQGNSA. Trimming took 0 bases from V and 7 from J, leaving 13 bases between them. This chain's CDR3 is CASSLALGRGNSPLHF. The CDR3 region has the DNA TGTGCCAGCAGCTTAGCGCTCGGCCGGGGGAATTCACCCCTCCACTTT.

The CDR3 sequence is CASSLRTDTEAFF. The CDR3, as DNA: TGTGCCAGCAGCCTCCGGACAGACACTGAAGCTTTCTTT. The genes are TRBV7-6 and TRBJ1-1, with TRBD1 as a possible D gene (6 bases). V lost 5 bases and J lost 3, with 10 bases in between. Germline values: CDR1 SGHVS, CDR2 FNYEAQ. The CDR3 runs to 13 residues.

This chain connects TRBV2 to TRBJ1-5, with D possibly being TRBD1 (6 bases). The CDR3 contains 15 residues. Germline V gene sequence: CDR1 SNHLY, CDR2 FYNNEI. V was pared by 0 bases and J by 7 bases, with 13 bases between. The DNA of the CDR3 is TGTGCCAGCAGTGAAGCCAGGGGAGCCGCCCAGCCCCAGCATTTT. This sequence encodes CASSEARGAAQPQHF.

This clone was seen more than once but under ten times. V gene TRBV5-4 combines with J gene TRBJ1-1, with a possible D match to TRBD1 (6 bases). The CDR3 is 14 amino acids. Germline CDR1 reads SGHNT; CDR2 reads YYREEE (reference sequence). The V and J ends lost 3 bases and 8 bases respectively, with 17 bases between them. In nucleotides, the CDR3 is TGTGCCAGCAGCTACGACAGCGGGGGCCGAGAAGCTTTCTTT. It yields the protein CASSYDSGGREAFF.

This clone showed up just a few times. The rearrangement joins TRBV30 to TRBJ1-2; unclear D gene. This CDR3 contains 13 residues. In germline, CDR1 is GTSNPN, CDR2 SVGIG (reference sequence). V gave up 1 base and J gave up 8 bases, with 14 bases separating them. The CDR3 here is CAWSAGLSGGYTF. The CDR3 coding sequence is TGTGCCTGGAGTGCTGGGCTTTCTGGGGGCTACACCTTC.

The chain has TRBV6-5 and TRBJ1-1; D is undetermined. This CDR3 is built from 15 residues. V dropped 7 bases and J dropped 5 bases, with 20 bases sitting between them. Germline loops: CDR1 MNHEY, CDR2 SVGAGI. This chain's CDR3 is CASISGEGLGTEAFF. CDR3 nucleotide sequence: TGTGCCAGCATCTCCGGGGAGGGTTTAGGGACTGAAGCTTTCTTT.

The table lists this clone with a count of one. The V and J genes are TRBV11-2 and TRBJ1-2, with 8 bases aligning to TRBD1. Looked up from germline, CDR1 is SGHAT and CDR2 is FQNNGV. The CDR3 is made up of 18 amino acids. The trim removed 5 bases at V and 2 bases at J, leaving 16 bases unmatched. In DNA, the CDR3 is TGTGCCAGCAGCCCTGTAGGACGTTGGACAGGGAAGAACTATGGCTACACCTTC. Translation gives CASSPVGRWTGKNYGYTF.

The CDR3: CASSLNGRSYGYTF. CDR3 DNA sequence: TGTGCCAGCAGCTTAAATGGCCGGAGCTATGGCTACACCTTC. J is TRBJ1-2 and V is TRBV27; D gene uncertain. The V end was cut by 6 bases, the J end by 4 bases, with 15 bases between. There are 14 residues in the CDR3. Germline CDR1 reads MNHEY; CDR2 reads SMNVEV (reference sequence).

This chain connects TRBV7-3 to TRBJ1-1, with D perhaps TRBD1 (5 bases). Germline V gene data show CDR1 as SGHTA and CDR2 as FQGTGA. The ends were cut back, 3 bases at V and 1 base at J, with 12 bases in the middle. The CDR3 has 15 residues. The CDR3 sequence is CASSFSTAGNTEAFF. The CDR3 nucleotides read TGTGCCAGCAGCTTCTCGACAGCGGGGAACACTGAAGCTTTCTTT.